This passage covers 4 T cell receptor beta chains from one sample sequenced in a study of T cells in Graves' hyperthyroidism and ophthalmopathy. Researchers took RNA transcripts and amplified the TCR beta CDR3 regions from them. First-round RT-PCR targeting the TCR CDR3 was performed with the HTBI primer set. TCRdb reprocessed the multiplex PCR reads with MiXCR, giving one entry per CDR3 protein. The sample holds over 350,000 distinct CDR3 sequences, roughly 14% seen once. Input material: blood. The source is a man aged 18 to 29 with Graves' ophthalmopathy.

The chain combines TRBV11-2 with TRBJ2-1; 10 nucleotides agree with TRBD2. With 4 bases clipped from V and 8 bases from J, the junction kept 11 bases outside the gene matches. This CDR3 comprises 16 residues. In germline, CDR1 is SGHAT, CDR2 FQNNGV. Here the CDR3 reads CASSYGTSASWDEQFF. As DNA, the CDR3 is TGTGCCAGCAGCTATGGGACTAGCGCAAGCTGGGATGAGCAGTTCTTC.

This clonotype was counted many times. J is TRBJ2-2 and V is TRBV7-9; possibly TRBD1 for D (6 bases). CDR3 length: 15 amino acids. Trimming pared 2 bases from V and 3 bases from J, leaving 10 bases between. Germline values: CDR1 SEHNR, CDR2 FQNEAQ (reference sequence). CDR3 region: CASSLQGSHTGELFF. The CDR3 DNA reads TGTGCCAGCAGCTTACAGGGGTCTCACACCGGGGAGCTGTTTTTT.

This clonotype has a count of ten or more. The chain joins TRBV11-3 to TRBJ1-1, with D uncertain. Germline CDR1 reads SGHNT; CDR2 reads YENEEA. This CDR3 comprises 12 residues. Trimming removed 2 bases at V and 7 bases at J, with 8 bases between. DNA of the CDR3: TGTGCCAGCAGCTTACTAGGGCTTGAAGCTTTCTTT. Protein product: CASSLLGLEAFF.

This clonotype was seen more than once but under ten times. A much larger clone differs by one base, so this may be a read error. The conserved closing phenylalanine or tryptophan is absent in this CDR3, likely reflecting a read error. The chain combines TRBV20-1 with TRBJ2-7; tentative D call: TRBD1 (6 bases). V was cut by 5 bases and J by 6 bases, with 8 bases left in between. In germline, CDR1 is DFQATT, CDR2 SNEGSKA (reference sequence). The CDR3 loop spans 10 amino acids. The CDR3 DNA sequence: TGCAGTGCTGCAGGGGCCGAGCAGTACCTC. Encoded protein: CSAAGAEQYL.